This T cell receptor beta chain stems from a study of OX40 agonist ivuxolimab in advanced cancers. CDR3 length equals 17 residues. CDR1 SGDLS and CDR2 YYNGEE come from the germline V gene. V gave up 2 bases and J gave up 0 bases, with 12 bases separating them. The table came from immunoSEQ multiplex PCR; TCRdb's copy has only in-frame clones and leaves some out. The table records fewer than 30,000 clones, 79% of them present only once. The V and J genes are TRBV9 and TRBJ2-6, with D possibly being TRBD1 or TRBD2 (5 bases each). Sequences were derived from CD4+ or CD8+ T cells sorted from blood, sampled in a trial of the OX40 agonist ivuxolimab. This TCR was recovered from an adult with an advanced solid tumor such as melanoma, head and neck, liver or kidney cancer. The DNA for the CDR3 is TGTGCCAGCAGCGTCGGCTTCGGGGCCTCTGGGGCCAACGTCCTGACTTTC. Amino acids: CASSVGFGASGANVLTF.